This T cell receptor beta chain was retrieved from a study of control samples from healthy donors and cancer patients. V shed 5 bases and J shed 7 bases, with 18 bases lying between them. CDR1 and CDR2 from the germline V gene are SGHAT and FQNNGV. The CDR3 has 14 residues. Repertoires were generated with immunoSEQ multiplex PCR, while TCRdb's copy carries only in-frame clones and drops some. The data hold 78,000 or so clones, with 75% to 90% observed a single time. Sequencing was done on a sample of blood. The chain uses TRBV11-2 and TRBJ2-7, with unresolved D. The sequence was collected from a man aged 45-65 years in good health. CDR3 loop: CASSTHTGPLEQYF. DNA of the CDR3: TGTGCCAGCAGCACTCATACTGGGCCCTTGGAGCAGTACTTC.